The clone carrying this T cell receptor beta chain was recorded once. This sample stems from a study of blood T cell repertoires in COVID-19. Across the study: The origin of the acute and convalescent COVID-19 samples was the United States, Italy and Spain. In each case, the material was cDNA or gDNA derived from T cells, B-cell-depleted T cells, or PBMCs.

Per the original methods: Amplified reference gene primers provided the basis for estimating nucleated cell counts. The repertoire was sequenced with immunoSEQ multiplex PCR; TCRdb's copy has only in-frame clones and lacks some. For V, J and clone size, that table is used; D and trimming come from the DNA. The table has tens of thousands of clones, about 90% seen once; the top ten hold about 7.6%. CDR1 and CDR2 (germline): SEHNR, FQNEAQ (reference sequence). Trimming took 7 bases from V and 3 from J; bases not matched to a gene: 6. This CDR3 spans 13 amino acids. This TCR was recovered from a woman aged 70-85 years with acute or convalescent COVID-19. This chain links TRBV7-9 with TRBJ2-7; 7 nucleotides align to TRBD2. Sequencing used peripheral blood. CDR3 sequence reads: CASTEGLIYEQYF. For the CDR3, the DNA is TGTGCCAGCACCGAGGGACTAATCTACGAGCAGTACTTC. Based on the CDR3 plus reference TRBV7-9 and TRBJ2-7, the full variable domain is DTGVSQNPRHKITKRGQNVTFRCDPISEHNRLYWYRQTLGQGPEFLTYFQNEAQLEKSRLLSDRFSAERPKGSFSTLEIQRTEQGDSAMYLCASTEGLIYEQYFGPGTRLTVT.